This T cell receptor (beta chain) appears in the sequencing data of a study of tumor-infiltrating lymphocytes in primary liver carcinoma. Whole-study context: These patients were men and women whose ages were 30 to 69 years.

General study findings and limits: Tumor-adjacent and tumor-blood pairs displayed less overlap than did pairs of tumor regions. Tumors reached a significantly greater top-250-clone fraction than blood did (p = 0.039).

Details on this clonotype: Antigen: not known.

CDR3 length: 14 residues. CDR1 is SEHNR, CDR2 FQNEAQ, per germline (reference sequence). From approximately 0.5 ug of total RNA, TCR beta-specific cDNA was reverse-transcribed using a constant-region primer. Slightly modified ARM-PCR, run as three nested multiplex PCR rounds, produced the TCR beta libraries. Researchers ran the first two PCR rounds for roughly 11 cycles each with TRBV1-TRBV30 forward primers and a C-beta reverse primer. TCRdb reprocessed the multiplex PCR reads with MiXCR, giving one entry per CDR3 protein. The table lists tens of thousands of distinct CDR3 sequences, roughly 80% of them singletons, with around 40% in the top ten. DNA and RNA were both co-extracted from around 20-30 mg of bulk tissue that had not been sorted. Enrolled patients were chronically infected with HBV and treatment-naive.

Sequencing was performed on tumor-adjacent normal liver tissue. The receptor comes from a woman aged 30 to 39 with primary liver carcinoma and hepatitis B virus infection. V and J are TRBV7-9 and TRBJ2-7; 7 bases match TRBD2. CDR3 sequence: CISSSGGLPYEQYF. CDR3 coding DNA: TGTATCAGCAGCTCGGGAGGCCTCCCCTACGAGCAGTACTTC.